The 32 T cell receptor beta chains in this list originate from one sample, sequenced in a study of blood T cells in healthy people across ages. Using a J-beta primer mix together with a sample-barcoded 5' primer, a second PCR was run for roughly 6 to 12 cycles. Using its own MiXCR run on the 5' RACE reads, TCRdb lists one record per CDR3 protein. Among 800,000 to 1,300,000 distinct CDR3 sequences listed, 20% to 25% were seen once. This same sample was also part of a study on T cells of mothers and their children.

The sequenced sample was blood. Receptor source: a girl aged 2-10 years in good health.

The chain has TRBV28 and TRBJ1-1; D is unresolved. V was clipped by 3 bases and J by 10 bases, with 9 bases between them. Germline assignment: CDR1 MDHEN and CDR2 SYDVKM. The length of the CDR3 is 11 residues. CDR3 sequence reads: CASSFVERAFF. The CDR3, as DNA: TGTGCCAGCAGTTTTGTGGAGAGAGCTTTCTTT. Full variable domain (rest looked up from reference TRBV28 and TRBJ1-1): DVKVTQSSRYLVKRTGEKVFLECVQDMDHENMFWYRQDPGLGLRLIYFSYDVKMKEKGDIPEGYSVSREKKERFSLILESASTNQTSMYLCASSFVERAFFGQGTRLTVV.

This chain links TRBV4-3 with TRBJ2-7; 10 bases match TRBD2. V dropped 0 bases and J dropped 4; count of bases not matched to a gene: 6. The CDR3 totals 16 residues. The germline V gene encodes CDR1 LGHNA and CDR2 YSLEER. The CDR3 DNA is TGCGCCAGCAGCCAAGATCTGAGCGGGGGGGGTTACGAGCAGTACTTC. Translation: CASSQDLSGGGYEQYF.

A single count supports this clonotype. V is TRBV3-1 and J is TRBJ2-2; D remains ambiguous. From germline, CDR1 is LGHDT and CDR2 YNNKEL (reference sequence). The CDR3 is made up of 15 amino acids. Trimming cost V 1 base and J 3 bases, with 9 bases left between them. The CDR3 spells CASSQGPFDTGELFF. The CDR3 bases are TGTGCCAGCAGCCAAGGCCCGTTCGACACCGGGGAGCTGTTTTTT.

This clonotype was detected ten times or more. The J gene is TRBJ2-1, the V gene TRBV24-1; the D is unclear. Germline V gene data show CDR1 as KGHDR and CDR2 as SFDVKD. V gave up 3 bases and J gave up 0 bases, with 11 bases separating them. This CDR3 comprises 16 residues. The CDR3 reads CATSDHEASSYNEQFF. CDR3 DNA sequence: TGTGCCACCAGTGATCACGAGGCTAGCTCCTACAATGAGCAGTTCTTC.

This sequence joins TRBV5-1 and TRBJ2-3; weak D call: TRBD2 (6 bases). With 4 bases removed from V and 4 bases from J, the gap between germline ends came to 19 bases. The CDR3 length is 16 residues. Per the germline V gene, CDR1 is SGHRS and CDR2 is YFSETQ. CDR3 protein: CASSQEGSKGADTQYF. CDR3 DNA: TGCGCCAGCAGCCAGGAGGGCTCTAAAGGAGCAGATACGCAGTATTTT.

The sample holds a few counts of this clonotype. The rearrangement uses TRBV7-2 and TRBJ2-7; 9 bases are a match to TRBD1. CDR1 is SGHTA, CDR2 FQGNSA, per germline. The CDR3 runs 15 residues. V lost 5 bases to trimming and J lost 3 bases; unmatched junction nucleotides: 8. CDR3 in amino acids: CASSPLTGGGYEQYF. As DNA, the CDR3 is TGTGCCAGCAGCCCTTTAACAGGGGGCGGCTACGAGCAGTACTTC.

This chain connects TRBV15 to TRBJ1-1; D is uncertain. The germline V gene has CDR1 LNHNV and CDR2 YYDKDF (reference sequence). The CDR3 contains 14 residues. The V end was cut by 0 bases, the J end by 4 bases, with 9 bases between. CDR3 sequence: CATSRDSLGTEAFF. The CDR3 DNA sequence: TGTGCCACCAGCAGAGACAGCCTTGGCACTGAAGCTTTCTTT.

This clonotype was detected a few times. This chain uses TRBV29-1 with TRBJ2-7; 10 bases match TRBD2. J gave up 10 bases and V 6 bases, and 6 bases lay outside the gene matches. In germline, CDR1 is SQVTM, CDR2 ANQGSEA. The CDR3 covers 11 residues. The CDR3: CSVRAGGFQYF. CDR3 sequence (DNA): TGCAGCGTCCGAGCGGGAGGGTTTCAGTACTTC.

The chain employs TRBV15 and TRBJ2-2; D uncertain. Trimming stripped 0 bases from V and 9 bases from J, with 17 bases between. CDR1 LNHNV and CDR2 YYDKDF come from the germline V gene (reference sequence). This CDR3 has 16 residues. The CDR3 sequence: CATSRDRVFPPRELFF. CDR3 bases: TGTGCCACCAGCAGAGACAGAGTATTTCCCCCGCGGGAGCTGTTTTTT.

The chain joins TRBV28 to TRBJ1-5; no reliable D call. Trimming took off 6 bases at V and 3 bases at J, with 12 bases between the two ends. In germline, CDR1 is MDHEN, CDR2 SYDVKM. The CDR3 contains 14 residues. The CDR3 loop reads CASRPPGYNQPQHF. CDR3 DNA: TGTGCCAGCAGGCCCCCGGGGTACAATCAGCCCCAGCATTTT.

This clonotype was seen a few times. Compared with germline, one end of the junction differs, possibly owing to a read error. The gene calls are TRBV7-6 and TRBJ1-5; unclear D gene. CDR1 is SGHVS, CDR2 FNYEAQ, per germline. The CDR3 has 14 amino acids. DNA for the CDR3: TGTGCCAGCAGCTTAGGTGGTATGGACCAGCCCCAGCACTTT. Its translation: CASSLGGMDQPQHF.

This clonotype came up a few times. The chain uses TRBV28 and TRBJ2-4, with D uncertain. The CDR3 is 16 residues long. Trimming pared 5 bases from V and 6 bases from J, leaving 20 bases between. The germline V gene encodes CDR1 MDHEN and CDR2 SYDVKM. The CDR3 coding sequence is TGTGCCAGCAGTCTAGGGTTGGTTGGTGCGAGAAACATTCAGTACTTC. Amino acid sequence: CASSLGLVGARNIQYF.

This chain links TRBV27 with TRBJ2-7; the D gene could be TRBD1 or TRBD2 (5 bases each). The V end lost 5 bases, the J end lost 6 bases, and 14 bases lay between the germline ends. The CDR3 consists of 13 residues. CDR1 is MNHEY and CDR2 is SMNVEV in the germline V gene (reference sequence). The CDR3 sequence: CASSEGPIVEQYF. Written as DNA, the CDR3 is TGTGCCAGCAGTGAGGGACCAATCGTCGAGCAGTACTTC.

This clonotype was counted a few times. The chain recombines TRBV3-1 with TRBJ2-7, with a weak D call TRBD2 (6 bases). The CDR3 is 14 residues long. Trimming pared 1 base from V and 3 bases from J, leaving 10 bases between. Germline V gives CDR1 LGHDT, CDR2 YNNKEL (reference sequence). CDR3 protein: CASSQGAGLYEQYF. CDR3 bases: TGTGCCAGCAGCCAAGGAGCGGGCCTCTACGAGCAGTACTTC.

The chain carries TRBV28 and TRBJ1-2; possibly TRBD1 for D (5 bases). Trimming pared 8 bases from V and 7 bases from J, leaving 11 bases between. The germline CDR1 and CDR2 sequences are MDHEN and SYDVKM. The CDR3 length is 11 residues. CDR3 sequence reads: CASRGTSGYTF. The DNA of the CDR3 is TGTGCCAGCCGGGGGACTAGTGGCTACACCTTC.

The chain is built from TRBV6-5 and TRBJ2-7; 10 nucleotides align to TRBD2. CDR1 is MNHEY and CDR2 is SVGAGI in the germline V gene. The CDR3 runs to 15 residues. With V trimmed by 5 bases and J by 3 bases, 7 bases remained unmatched. CDR3 sequence (DNA): TGTGCCAGCAGTCTGGTCTCTAGCGGGGGCTACGAGCAGTACTTC. Its protein is CASSLVSSGGYEQYF.

The chain carries TRBV12-3 or TRBV12-4 and TRBJ2-7, with D possibly matching TRBD2 (5 bases). The CDR3 length is 12 residues. Trimming pared 4 bases from V and 2 bases from J, leaving 6 bases between. CDR3 sequence: CASSWEPYEQYF. For the CDR3, the DNA is TGTGCCAGCAGTTGGGAGCCCTACGAGCAGTACTTC.

This clonotype has a handful of counts. This chain joins TRBV7-3 and TRBJ2-2, with D perhaps being TRBD1 or TRBD2 (6 bases each). Trimming took 5 bases from V and 3 from J, leaving 10 bases between them. Per the germline V gene, CDR1 is SGHTA and CDR2 is FQGTGA. The CDR3 has 14 amino acids. The CDR3 nucleotides are TGTGCCAGCAGCCCAGGGGACTACACCGGGGAGCTGTTTTTT. This translates into CASSPGDYTGELFF.

J is TRBJ1-4 and V is TRBV20-1; D gene ambiguous. Germline V CDR1 and CDR2: DFQATT, SNEGSKA (reference sequence). The CDR3 has 13 residues. The V end lost 7 bases, the J end lost 0 bases, and 9 bases lay between the germline ends. The CDR3 protein is CSVGGTTNEKLFF. CDR3 in DNA: TGCAGTGTGGGCGGAACAACTAATGAAAAACTGTTTTTT.

The rearrangement joins TRBV5-1 to TRBJ2-1; 8 nucleotides agree with TRBD1. CDR1 and CDR2 from the germline V gene are SGHRS and YFSETQ. V was clipped by 2 bases and J by 3 bases; unmatched bases: 7. This CDR3 is built from 16 residues. CDR3 loop: CASSLGQGMVYNEQFF. As DNA, the CDR3 is TGCGCCAGCAGCTTAGGACAGGGAATGGTCTACAATGAGCAGTTCTTC.

The V and J genes are TRBV29-1 and TRBJ1-1, with D unclear. This CDR3 has 11 amino acids. V lost 4 bases to trimming and J lost 5 bases, with 8 bases between them. CDR1 and CDR2 from the germline V gene are SQVTM and ANQGSEA. CDR3 nucleotide sequence: TGCAGCGTTGGGTCGGGGACTGAAGCTTTCTTT. It specifies CSVGSGTEAFF.

This clonotype turned up a few times. V gene TRBV12-3 or TRBV12-4 combines with J gene TRBJ1-2; no reliable D call. Between the trimmed V and J ends, which lost 7 bases and 4 bases, there was a span of 13 bases. This CDR3 is 13 amino acids long. DNA for the CDR3: TGTGCCAGCACCAACGACGGATCCTATGGCTACACCTTC. It codes for CASTNDGSYGYTF.

This clonotype was detected once. Since the CDR3 does not end with the conserved phenylalanine or tryptophan, this likely comes from a read error. The CDR3 here is CASSLGPAETQYC. In DNA, the CDR3 is TGTGCCAGCAGCTTGGGCCCCGCGGAGACCCAGTACTGC. This rearrangement joins TRBV5-5 to TRBJ2-5, with D uncertain. V dropped 0 bases and J dropped 5 bases, with 8 bases sitting between them. Germline CDR1 is SGHKS and CDR2 is YYEKEE (reference sequence). The CDR3 has 13 amino acids.

This clonotype appeared a few times. This sequence joins TRBV3-1 and TRBJ2-2; D remains ambiguous. Germline V gives CDR1 LGHDT, CDR2 YNNKEL (reference sequence). V shed 4 bases and J shed 2 bases, with 11 bases lying between them. CDR3 length: 15 residues. The CDR3 reads CASSRAWLNTGELFF. The CDR3 DNA sequence: TGTGCCAGCAGCCGGGCCTGGTTAAACACCGGGGAGCTGTTTTTT.

A few counts support this clonotype. The J gene is TRBJ2-2, the V gene TRBV28, with D unresolved. V was trimmed by 3 bases and J by 7 bases, leaving 12 bases between them. The CDR3 consists of 14 residues. Germline V gives CDR1 MDHEN, CDR2 SYDVKM. As DNA, the CDR3 is TGTGCCAGCAGTTTGATTGGTAGTGGCGGGGAGCTGTTTTTT. As protein: CASSLIGSGGELFF.

A few counts support this clonotype. The gene calls are TRBV20-1 and TRBJ2-3, with a weak D call TRBD2 (5 bases). CDR1 and CDR2 (germline): DFQATT, SNEGSKA (reference sequence). Trimming took off 1 base at V and 5 bases at J, with 16 bases between the two ends. This CDR3 has 15 amino acids. Here the CDR3 DNA reads TGCAGTGCTAGAGTGGGCTTTTCCAGCGGAGATACGCAGTATTTT. Protein sequence: CSARVGFSSGDTQYF.

The V gene is TRBV7-9, the J gene TRBJ1-1; D is uncertain. CDR1 is SEHNR and CDR2 is FQNEAQ in the germline V gene (reference sequence). The germline V and J ends were trimmed by 5 bases and 5 bases, with 12 bases remaining between them. This CDR3 is built from 13 residues. CDR3 in DNA: TGTGCCAGCAGCGCGCCGCCAGAAACTGAAGCTTTCTTT. The encoded protein is CASSAPPETEAFF.

The V and J genes are TRBV28 and TRBJ1-4; a weak D match, TRBD1 (6 bases). The CDR3 loop spans 15 amino acids. Germline values: CDR1 MDHEN, CDR2 SYDVKM. The V end was cut by 7 bases, the J end by 0 bases, with 12 bases between. CDR3 region: CASTRTVSTNEKLFF. The DNA of the CDR3 is TGTGCCAGCACCAGGACAGTTTCAACTAATGAAAAACTGTTTTTT.

This clonotype was seen a handful of times. The chain carries TRBV10-3 and TRBJ1-4; D is undetermined. Germline CDR1 reads ENHRY; CDR2 reads SYGVKD. The CDR3 is 14 residues long. The V gene lost 4 bases and the J gene lost 0 bases, with 6 bases spanning the gap. CDR3 nucleotides: TGTGCCATCAGTGGGGGTTCAACTAATGAAAAACTGTTTTTT. Its protein is CAISGGSTNEKLFF.

There are a few counts of this clonotype. The chain carries TRBV29-1 and TRBJ2-5; 7 bases are shared with TRBD1. CDR1 and CDR2 from the germline V gene are SQVTM and ANQGSEA. The CDR3 length is 13 residues. V was pared by 7 bases and J by 2 bases, with 7 bases of the junction left unmatched. The CDR3 DNA follows: TGCAGCGCCTGGCCGGGACAGCAAGAGACCCAGTACTTC. Translated: CSAWPGQQETQYF.

The chain combines TRBV20-1 with TRBJ2-1, with D possibly being TRBD2 (6 bases). The CDR3 extends over 13 amino acids. Between the trimmed V and J ends, which lost 1 base and 6 bases, there was a span of 10 bases. Germline V CDR1 and CDR2: DFQATT, SNEGSKA (reference sequence). CDR3 residues: CSARVAGPNEQFF. CDR3 in DNA: TGCAGTGCTAGAGTGGCGGGACCCAATGAGCAGTTCTTC.

The chain carries TRBV12-3 or TRBV12-4 and TRBJ1-1; TRBD1 aligns across 9 bases. V shed 2 bases and J 2 bases; nucleotides not matched to a gene: 6. This CDR3 has 16 amino acids. The CDR3 loop reads CASSLTGGKGNTEAFF. The CDR3, as DNA: TGTGCCAGCAGTTTAACAGGGGGCAAGGGAAACACTGAAGCTTTCTTT.